This T cell receptor (beta chain) was sequenced during a study of cytomegalovirus exposure and HLA in healthy donors. Germline CDR1 reads MDHEN; CDR2 reads SYDVKM. V lost 3 bases and J lost 4, with 13 bases in between. The CDR3 loop spans 14 amino acids. Sequencing was performed with immunoSEQ multiplex PCR; in TCRdb, only in-frame clones are kept and a portion is missing. The data contain fewer than 150,000 clones, 85% to 90% of them seen just once; the ten biggest clones take up 7.9%. The sequencing sample was made of PBMCs. This TCR derives from a woman in her late teens or twenties in good health and CMV-seropositive. The J gene is TRBJ2-7, the V gene TRBV28, with D possibly TRBD2 on 5 matching bases. The CDR3 is CASSFVMSGYEQYF. DNA for the CDR3: TGTGCCAGCAGTTTTGTCATGTCGGGATACGAGCAGTACTTC.